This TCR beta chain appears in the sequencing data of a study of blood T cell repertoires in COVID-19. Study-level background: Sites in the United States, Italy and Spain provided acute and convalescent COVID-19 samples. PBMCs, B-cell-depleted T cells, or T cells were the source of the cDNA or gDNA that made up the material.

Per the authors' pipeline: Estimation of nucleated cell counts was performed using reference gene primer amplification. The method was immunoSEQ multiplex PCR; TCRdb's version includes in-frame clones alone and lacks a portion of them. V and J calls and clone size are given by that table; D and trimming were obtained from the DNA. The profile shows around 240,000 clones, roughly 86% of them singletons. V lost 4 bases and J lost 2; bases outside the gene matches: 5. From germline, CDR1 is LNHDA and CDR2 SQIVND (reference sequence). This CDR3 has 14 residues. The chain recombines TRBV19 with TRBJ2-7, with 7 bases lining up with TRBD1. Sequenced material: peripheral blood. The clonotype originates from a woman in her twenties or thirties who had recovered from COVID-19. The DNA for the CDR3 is TGTGCCAGTAGTACATGGGACAGCACCTACGAGCAGTACTTC. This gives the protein CASSTWDSTYEQYF.